The clone carrying this TCR beta chain was seen many times. Its antigen is unidentified. Libraries of TCR beta came from quantitative 5'-RACE with molecular barcodes. From the 5' RACE reads, TCRdb called clonotypes with MiXCR, one entry per CDR3 protein. Of about 540,000 distinct CDR3 sequences listed, about 12% were seen once; the top ten hold under 7.5%. This sample was taken from a study of CD8 T cells in ankylosing spondylitis. Study results and caveats: A motif of 7 to 9 highly homologous TCR beta variants was seen as apparently characteristic of ankylosing spondylitis blood.

Sample: blood, either unsorted or a sorted T cell fraction (not recorded which). This clonotype was sampled from a male donor with ankylosing spondylitis.

The CDR3 loop is CASRQSQRTNEKLFF. CDR3 DNA sequence: TGTGCCAGCAGGCAGAGCCAGCGAACTAATGAAAAACTGTTTTTT. V usage is TRBV3-1 and J usage is TRBJ1-4; D gene uncertain. The CDR3 contains 15 residues. In germline, CDR1 is LGHDT, CDR2 YNNKEL (reference sequence). Between the trimmed V and J ends, which lost 6 bases and 1 base, there was a span of 12 bases.